Below, one T cell receptor (beta chain) is given with its context. The data belong to a study of blood T cell repertoires in COVID-19. The wider study: The origin of the acute and convalescent COVID-19 samples was the United States, Italy and Spain. PBMCs, B-cell-depleted T cells, or T cells were the source of the cDNA or gDNA that made up the material.

There are 17 residues in the CDR3. V was trimmed by 2 bases and J by 7 bases, leaving 19 bases between them. Germline loops: CDR1 SGHRS, CDR2 YFSETQ. As originally analysed: For nucleated cells, counts were estimated from reference gene primer amplification. Here immunoSEQ multiplex PCR was the method, and the copy in TCRdb shows in-frame clones only, minus some. Clone size and the V and J calls come from that table; the DNA yielded D and trimming. The sample records a few hundred thousand clones, roughly 89% being singletons. Sequenced sample: peripheral blood. The V call is TRBV5-1, the J call TRBJ1-6; D perhaps matches TRBD1 (5 bases). The origin of this receptor is a woman between 25 and 40 years old with active or convalescent COVID-19. CDR3 nucleotides: TGCGCCAGCAGCTTCTTCCCGGGACTCGCCGCAAATTCACCCCTCCACTTT. This encodes CASSFFPGLAANSPLHF.